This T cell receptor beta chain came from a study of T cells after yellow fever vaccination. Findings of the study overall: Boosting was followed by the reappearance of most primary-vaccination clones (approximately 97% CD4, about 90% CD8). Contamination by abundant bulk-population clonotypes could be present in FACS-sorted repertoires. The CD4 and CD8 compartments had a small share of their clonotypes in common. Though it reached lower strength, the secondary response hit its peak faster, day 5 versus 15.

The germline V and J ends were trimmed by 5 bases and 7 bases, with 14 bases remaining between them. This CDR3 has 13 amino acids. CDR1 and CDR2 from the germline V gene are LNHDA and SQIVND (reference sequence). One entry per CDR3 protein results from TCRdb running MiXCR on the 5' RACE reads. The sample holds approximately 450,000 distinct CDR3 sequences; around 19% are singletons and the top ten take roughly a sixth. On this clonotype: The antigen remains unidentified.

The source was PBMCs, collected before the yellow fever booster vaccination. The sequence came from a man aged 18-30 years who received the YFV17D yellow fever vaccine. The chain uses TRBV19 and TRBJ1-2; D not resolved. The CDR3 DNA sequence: TGTGCCAGTAGTTCTAACGGTCGTGGTGGCTACACCTTC. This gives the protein CASSSNGRGGYTF.